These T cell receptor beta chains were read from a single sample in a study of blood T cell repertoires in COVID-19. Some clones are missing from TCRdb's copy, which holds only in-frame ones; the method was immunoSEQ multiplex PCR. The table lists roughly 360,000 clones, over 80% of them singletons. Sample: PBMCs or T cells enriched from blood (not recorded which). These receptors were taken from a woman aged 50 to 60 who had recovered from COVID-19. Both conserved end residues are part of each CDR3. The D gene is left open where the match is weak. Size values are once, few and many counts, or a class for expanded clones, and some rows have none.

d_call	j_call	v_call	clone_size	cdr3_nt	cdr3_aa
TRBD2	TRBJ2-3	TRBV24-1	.	TGTGCCACCAGTGACCCCAGCGGGAGCCAGTCGGATACGCAGTATTTT	CATSDPSGSQSDTQYF
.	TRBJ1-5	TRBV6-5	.	TGTGCCGCGGGGGGGGCAGGGGTAGATCAGCCCCAGCATTTT	CAAGGAGVDQPQHF
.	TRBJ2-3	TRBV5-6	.	TGTGCCAGCAGCTTGACTACGACCACAGATACGCAGTATTTT	CASSLTTTTDTQYF
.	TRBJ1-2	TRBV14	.	TGTGCCAGCAGACAGGACGGGACACCCTATGGCTACACCTTC	CASRQDGTPYGYTF
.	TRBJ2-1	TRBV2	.	TGTGCCAGCATCGAGGACTACCCCTACAATGAGCAGTTCTTC	CASIEDYPYNEQFF
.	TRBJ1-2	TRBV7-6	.	TGTGCCAGCAGCCCCGACAGCCTTAACTATGGCTACACCTTC	CASSPDSLNYGYTF
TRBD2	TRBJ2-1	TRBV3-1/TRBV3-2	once	TGTGCCAGCAGCCAAGAGGCGAGACTAGCGGGAGTAGGCTCCTACAATGAGCAGTTCTTC	CASSQEARLAGVGSYNEQFF
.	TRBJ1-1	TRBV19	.	TGTGCCAGTAGTATAGTTGGAGACACTGAAGCTTTCTTT	CASSIVGDTEAFF
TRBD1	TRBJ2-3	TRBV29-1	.	TGCAGCGTTGACAGGGGGCACGCAGATACGCAGTATTTT	CSVDRGHADTQYF
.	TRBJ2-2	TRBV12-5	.	TGTGCTAGTGGCACTGGGCTGGGGGAGCTGTTTTTT	CASGTGLGELFF
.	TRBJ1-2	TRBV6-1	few	TGTGCCAGCAGTGAAGCAGCGGTGATCGGCTATGGCTACACCTTC	CASSEAAVIGYGYTF
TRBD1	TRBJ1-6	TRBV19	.	TGTGCCAGTGCAGGGGGCTTTGATAATTCACCCCTCCACTTT	CASAGGFDNSPLHF
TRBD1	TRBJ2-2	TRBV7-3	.	TGTGCCAGCAGCCGGGACAGGGCCACCGGGGAGCTGTTTTTT	CASSRDRATGELFF
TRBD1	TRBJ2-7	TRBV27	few	TGTGCCAGCAGTCCGACAGGGAAGAGCCACGAGCAGTACTTC	CASSPTGKSHEQYF
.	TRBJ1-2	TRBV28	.	TGTGCCAGCAGTATCAGTGGGGCGCGATATGGCTACACCTTC	CASSISGARYGYTF
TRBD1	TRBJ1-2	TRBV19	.	TGTGCCAGTAGTACAGGGGACAGGGGTGTCTATGGCTACACCTTC	CASSTGDRGVYGYTF
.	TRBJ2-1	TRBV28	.	TGTGCCAGCAGGCAGCGGAACGGGGGTTCGGAGCAGTTCTTC	CASRQRNGGSEQFF
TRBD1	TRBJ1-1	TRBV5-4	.	TGTGCCAGCAACGAACGACAGGGAACTGAAGCTTTCTTT	CASNERQGTEAFF
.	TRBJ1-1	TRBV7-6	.	TGTGCCAGCAGCTTCGGATTGGAGGCTTTCTTT	CASSFGLEAFF
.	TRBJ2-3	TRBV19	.	TGTGCCAGTAGATTGAAAGGGGGCACAGATACGCAGTATTTT	CASRLKGGTDTQYF
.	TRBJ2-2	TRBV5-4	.	TGTGCCAGCAGCCTCGGGGTCGCGAACACCGGGGAGCTGTTTTTT	CASSLGVANTGELFF
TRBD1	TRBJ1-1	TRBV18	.	TGTGCCAGCTCACTAGGGACAGGGAACACTGAAGCTTTCTTT	CASSLGTGNTEAFF
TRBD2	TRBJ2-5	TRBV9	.	TGTGCCAGCAGCGTAGTTGGGAGGGAGGGGGAGACCCAGTACTTC	CASSVVGREGETQYF
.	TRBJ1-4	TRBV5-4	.	TGTGCCAGCAGCTTGGGGGGGGGAGGTAATGAAAAACTGTTTTTT	CASSLGGGGNEKLFF
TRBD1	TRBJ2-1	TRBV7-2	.	TGTGCCAGCATCCGGACAGGGGGCAGCTATGAGCAGTTCTTC	CASIRTGGSYEQFF
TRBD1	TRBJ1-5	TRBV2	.	TGTGCCAGCAGCATGGGACAGGCGAGCAATCAGCCCCAGCATTTT	CASSMGQASNQPQHF
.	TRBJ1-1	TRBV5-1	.	TGCGCCAGCAGCCCCCGGGGGTGGGGGGGAACTGAAGCTTTCTTT	CASSPRGWGGTEAFF
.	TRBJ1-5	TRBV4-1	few	TGCGCCAGCAGCCAAGATCACAGAAAAGGCCAGCCCCAGCATTTT	CASSQDHRKGQPQHF
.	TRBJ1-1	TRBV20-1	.	TGCAGTGCTAGTGACCCAGGGAGGGTCACTGAAGCTTTCTTT	CSASDPGRVTEAFF
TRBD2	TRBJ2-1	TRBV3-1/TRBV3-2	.	TGTGCCAGCAGCCTCAGCGGGAGGGTTTACTACAATGAGCAGTTCTTC	CASSLSGRVYYNEQFF
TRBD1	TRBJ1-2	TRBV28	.	TGTGCCAGCAGTTCCACACGACAGGGACCCGGCTACACCTTC	CASSSTRQGPGYTF
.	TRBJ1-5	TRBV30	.	TGTGCCTGGTGGGGGGAGCTCGGGCTTTATCAGCCCCAGCATTTT	CAWWGELGLYQPQHF
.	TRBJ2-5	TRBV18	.	TGTGCCAGCTCACCATCAGGGGTAGAGACCCAGTACTTC	CASSPSGVETQYF
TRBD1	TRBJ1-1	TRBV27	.	TGTGCCAGCAGTTCACGACAGGGAGGTTCAACTGAAGCTTTCTTT	CASSSRQGGSTEAFF
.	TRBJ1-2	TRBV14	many	TGTGCCAGCAGCCAGGTACGGAGTTATGGCTACACCTTC	CASSQVRSYGYTF
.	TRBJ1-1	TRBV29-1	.	TGCAGCGTTGAAGTCGCAGGTGAAGCTTTCTTT	CSVEVAGEAFF
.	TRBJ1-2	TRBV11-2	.	TGTGCCAGCAGCTTAGAGGGCAGGTCCTCATATGGCTACACCTTC	CASSLEGRSSYGYTF
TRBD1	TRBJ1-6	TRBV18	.	TGTGCCAGCTCACCCCAAACTCAGGGGGTTTCCCTCCACTTT	CASSPQTQGVSLHF
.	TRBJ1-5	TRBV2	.	TGTGCCAGCAGTACGGACAGCAATAGCAATCAGCCCCAGCATTTT	CASSTDSNSNQPQHF
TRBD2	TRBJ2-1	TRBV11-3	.	TGTGCCAGCAGCTTCGGACTAGCGGGAGGAGGGATGGATGAGCAGTTCTTC	CASSFGLAGGGMDEQFF
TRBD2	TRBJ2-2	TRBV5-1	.	TGCGCCAGCAGGTCCGGGACAACGGACGTAATGGGACTAGCCAACACCGGGGAGCTGTTTTTT	CASRSGTTDVMGLANTGELFF
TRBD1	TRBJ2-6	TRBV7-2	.	TGTGCCAGCAGCCCCAGACATCGGACAGGGGTTGCTGGGGCCAACGTCCTGACTTTC	CASSPRHRTGVAGANVLTF
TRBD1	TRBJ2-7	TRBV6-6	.	TGTGCCAGCAGAACAGGGGGCCACAATCACTACGAGCAGTACTTC	CASRTGGHNHYEQYF
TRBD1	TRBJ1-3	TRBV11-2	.	TGTGCCAGCAGCTTAGGTCCCAGGGGGCTGGGAAACACCATATATTTT	CASSLGPRGLGNTIYF
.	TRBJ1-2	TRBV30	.	TGTGCCTGGAGTGTCCCGGTTTTGCTCACCTTC	CAWSVPVLLTF
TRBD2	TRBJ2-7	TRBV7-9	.	TGTGCCAGCAGCTTCCCCCTGGGACTAGTCAGCTCCTACGAGCAGTACTTC	CASSFPLGLVSSYEQYF
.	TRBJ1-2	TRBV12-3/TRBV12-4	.	TGTGCCAGCAGTTTAGGACTGGATGGCTACACCTTC	CASSLGLDGYTF
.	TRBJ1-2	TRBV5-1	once	TGCGCCAGCAGCTTCACTACAACAGGGATGGGGACGAGTGGCTACACCTTC	CASSFTTTGMGTSGYTF
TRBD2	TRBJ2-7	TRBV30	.	TGTGCCTGGACTAGCGGGGGGCCCACCTACGAGCAGTACTTC	CAWTSGGPTYEQYF
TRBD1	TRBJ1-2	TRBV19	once	TGTGCCAGTAGTACACAGGGGGCGCATGGCTACACCTTC	CASSTQGAHGYTF